These 5 T cell receptor beta chains share one sample of origin, sequenced in a study of vaccination and CD4 T cells after COVID-19. Their antigens are not known. Indicated treatment: roughly 10-day PBMC culture with coronavirus spike peptide pools or control peptides (ViraFEST assay). Oncomine TCR Beta short-read sequencing was applied to DNA from cultured CD4+ T cells. From the PCR reads, TCRdb called clonotypes with MiXCR, one entry per CDR3 protein. The sample has roughly 20,000 distinct CDR3 sequences, roughly 41% seen once. The sample was CD4+ T cells from blood, cultured in vitro, taken after SARS-CoV-2 vaccination. These receptors originate from a human donor who had recovered from COVID-19.

The J gene is TRBJ2-5, the V gene TRBV6-2 or TRBV6-3, with 9 bases fitting TRBD1. Germline V gene lookup returns CDR1 MNHEY and CDR2 SVGEGT. With 6 bases clipped from V and 4 bases from J, the junction kept 6 bases outside the gene matches. The CDR3 totals 14 residues. The CDR3 is CASRVTGGGETQYF. CDR3 DNA: TGTGCCAGCAGAGTTACAGGGGGCGGAGAGACCCAGTACTTC.

In its sample, this clonotype was seen a few times. The rearrangement links TRBV6-1 to TRBJ2-3; D uncertain. This CDR3 contains 9 residues. CDR1 is MNHNS, CDR2 SASEGT, per germline. Trimming left V 11 bases short and J 4 bases short, with 4 bases between. The CDR3 sequence: CAEADTQYF. In DNA, the CDR3 is TGTGCCGAGGCAGATACGCAGTATTTT.

This sequence joins TRBV11-3 and TRBJ1-2; a weak D match, TRBD1 (6 bases). V shed 6 bases and J shed 0 bases, with 17 bases lying between them. CDR1 is SGHNT and CDR2 is YENEEA in the germline V gene. This CDR3 contains 16 residues. The CDR3, as DNA: TGTGCCAGCAGGCCGGGAGGGGGATCGGCTAACTATGGCTACACCTTC. Translated: CASRPGGGSANYGYTF.

The chain carries TRBV20-1 and TRBJ2-5; TRBD2 aligns across 9 bases. CDR1 DFQATT and CDR2 SNEGSKA come from the germline V gene (reference sequence). The CDR3 is made up of 15 amino acids. V shed 6 bases and J 2 bases; nucleotides not matched to a gene: 10. The CDR3 is CSAPVAGGSQETQYF. For the CDR3, the DNA is TGCAGTGCCCCCGTGGCGGGAGGGAGTCAAGAGACCCAGTACTTC.

The chain joins TRBV11-3 to TRBJ1-6; D not resolved. Between the trimmed V and J ends, which lost 5 bases and 0 bases, there was a span of 5 bases. The CDR3 has 14 amino acids. CDR1 is SGHNT and CDR2 is YENEEA in the germline V gene. CDR3 sequence reads: CASSRDSYNSPLHF. The CDR3 DNA reads as TGTGCCAGCAGCCGGGACTCCTATAATTCACCCCTCCACTTT. The full variable domain, in which reference TRBV11-3 and TRBJ1-6 provide the parts outside the CDR3, is EAGVVQSPRYKIIEKKQPVAFWCNPISGHNTLYWYLQNLGQGPELLIRYENEEAVDDSQLPKDRFSAERLKGVDSTLKIQPAELGDSAVYLCASSRDSYNSPLHFGNGTRLTVT.